Listed here are 2 T cell receptor beta chains from one sample, sequenced in a study of cytomegalovirus exposure and HLA in healthy donors (dated by TCRdb to about 2017). The library was generated by the immunoSEQ multiplex PCR assay. For the multiplex PCR, a mixture combining 60 forward primers for TCR Vbeta segments and 13 reverse primers for TCR Jbeta segments was used. TCRdb's version of the immuneACCESS table is confined to in-frame rearrangements and falls short of the full clone set. An unresolved V gene accounts for under half of the shortfall where checked; the remainder is of unknown origin. The sample yields roughly 150,000 clones; around 68% were counted once. 8% to 13% of the sample goes to the ten largest clones. Material for sequencing was PBMCs. Receptors originate from a man aged 25 to 40 in good health and CMV-seropositive.

The V and J genes are TRBV10-2 and TRBJ2-7; 9 bases match TRBD1. The CDR3 length is 15 residues. Trimming at V came to 6 bases and at J to 1 base, leaving 7 bases not matched to a gene. Germline V gene lookup returns CDR1 WSHSY and CDR2 SAAADI. CDR3 coding DNA: TGCGCCAGCAGGAAAACAGGGGGCGCTTCCTACGAGCAGTACTTC. Its translation is CASRKTGGASYEQYF.

The J gene is TRBJ1-4, the V gene TRBV5-6; no definite D call. The V gene lost 0 bases and the J gene lost 6 bases, with 12 bases spanning the gap. This CDR3 is built from 15 residues. Germline V gene sequence: CDR1 SGHDT, CDR2 YYEEEE. As DNA, the CDR3 is TGTGCCAGCAGCTTGGGTCGCGTCCGGGATGAAAAACTGTTTTTT. This translates into CASSLGRVRDEKLFF.